One sample yielded the 22 T cell receptor beta chains listed below, sequenced in a study of regulatory T cells in long-lasting Graves disease. Assembly of TCR beta libraries relied on iRepertoire HTBI primers together with Arm-PCR of CDR3 regions. TCRdb re-called the multiplex PCR reads through MiXCR, storing one row per CDR3 protein. This table has about 290,000 distinct CDR3 sequences, 20% to 25% appearing once. Time point reported: persistent/refractory GD, antithyroid drugs over 5 years with positive TRAb. Scientists built the TCR library using RNA that was extracted from PBMCs. This sample comprised peripheral blood mononuclear cells (PBMCs), obtained when the disease was refractory, from a patient treated with antithyroid drugs. The source of these receptors is a female donor with Graves disease.

This clonotype appeared a single time. V and J are TRBV7-3 and TRBJ1-4; no reliable D call. Germline CDR1 reads SGHTA; CDR2 reads FQGTGA. The CDR3 loop spans 14 amino acids. The V end was cut by 1 base, the J end by 8 bases, with 11 bases between. CDR3 nucleotide sequence: TGTGCCAGCAGCTTAAGGGCAGGCGACGAAAAACTGTTTTTT. Amino acid sequence: CASSLRAGDEKLFF.

The V call is TRBV20-1, the J call TRBJ2-7; maybe TRBD1 (6 bases). Trimming took 5 bases from V and 4 from J, leaving 21 bases between them. Germline V CDR1 and CDR2: DFQATT, SNEGSKA (reference sequence). There are 15 residues in the CDR3. CDR3 DNA: TGCAGTGCTCAGGAAAGGGACAAAGAATTTTACGAGCAGTACTTC. It yields the protein CSAQERDKEFYEQYF.

This clonotype was detected a few times. The chain has TRBV2 and TRBJ1-5; weak D call: TRBD1 (5 bases). This CDR3 is 14 amino acids long. The germline CDR1 and CDR2 sequences are SNHLY and FYNNEI. V lost 5 bases, J lost 7 bases, and 15 bases lay in between. The CDR3 DNA sequence: TGTGCCAGCAGTTCTGGGGGGGGTAGGCAGCCCCAGCATTTT. Its translation is CASSSGGGRQPQHF.

In its sample, this clonotype was seen many times. The rearrangement uses TRBV20-1 and TRBJ2-5; 13 bases agree with TRBD2. Germline-derived CDR1 and CDR2 are DFQATT and SNEGSKA (reference sequence). The CDR3 has 17 residues. V gave up 0 bases and J gave up 5 bases; unmatched junction bases: 9. The DNA for the CDR3 is TGCAGTGCTAGAGACCCCAGACTAGCGGGAGGCAGGGAGACCCAGTACTTC. It specifies CSARDPRLAGGRETQYF.

A few counts support this clonotype. The chain carries TRBV20-1 and TRBJ2-7; D unclear. The CDR3 is 13 residues long. Trimming cost V 3 bases and J 5 bases, with 14 bases left between them. The germline CDR1 and CDR2 sequences are DFQATT and SNEGSKA (reference sequence). In DNA form, the CDR3 reads TGCAGTGCTAGGATACATTTTGAACACGAGCAGTACTTC. It is translated as CSARIHFEHEQYF.

This clonotype was seen many times. CDR3 coding DNA: TGTGCCAGCAGCAGCTCTGAAAAACTGTTTTTT. It codes for CASSSSEKLFF. V usage is TRBV12-3 or TRBV12-4 and J usage is TRBJ1-4; D gene unclear. V was pared by 6 bases and J by 7 bases, with 6 bases between. The CDR3 length is 11 residues.

The rearrangement uses TRBV29-1 and TRBJ2-2; tentatively, D is TRBD1 or TRBD2 (5 bases each). From germline, CDR1 is SQVTM and CDR2 ANQGSEA. V was pared by 7 bases and J by 4 bases, with 10 bases between. The CDR3 is 12 amino acids. The CDR3 region has the DNA TGCAGCGGGTTGGGGACCACCGGGGAGCTGTTTTTT. This gives the protein CSGLGTTGELFF.

This clonotype was seen at least ten times. The rearrangement uses TRBV6-1 and TRBJ1-1; D is undetermined. The CDR3 covers 13 residues. The germline V gene has CDR1 MNHNS and CDR2 SASEGT. The V end lost 6 bases, the J end lost 1 base, and 9 bases lay between the germline ends. In nucleotides, the CDR3 is TGTGCCAGCAGCGCCGACGGGAACACTGAAGCTTTCTTT. This translates into CASSADGNTEAFF.

This sequence joins TRBV28 and TRBJ2-3, with TRBD1 as a possible D gene (5 bases). Germline loops: CDR1 MDHEN, CDR2 SYDVKM. The CDR3 is made up of 16 amino acids. V lost 3 bases and J 4 bases, leaving 17 bases between the germline ends. The CDR3 coding sequence is TGTGCCAGCAGTTTTGGGGCCTGGGGAAGGGCAGATACGCAGTATTTT. Translating gives CASSFGAWGRADTQYF.

There are many counts of this clonotype. The rearrangement uses TRBV3-2 and TRBJ2-5; the table assigns TRBD2, which was not confirmed against the DNA. TRBV3-2 is given as a pseudogene. The CDR3 loop spans 16 amino acids. CDR3 DNA sequence: TGTGCCAGCAGCCAAGAGCTAGCGGGAAACCAAGAGACCCAGTACTTC. Its protein product is CASSQELAGNQETQYF.

This clonotype was seen a handful of times. The chain employs TRBV3-1 and TRBJ2-2; tentative D call: TRBD2 (6 bases). CDR3 length: 15 residues. Trimming removed 2 bases at V and 6 bases at J, with 13 bases between. Germline V gene data show CDR1 as LGHDT and CDR2 as YNNKEL (reference sequence). The chain's CDR3 is CASSQMASVSGELFF. CDR3 bases: TGTGCCAGCAGCCAAATGGCTAGCGTCTCCGGGGAGCTGTTTTTT.

This clonotype was recorded many times. The rearrangement joins TRBV20-1 to TRBJ2-7; 7 bases agree with TRBD2. The length of the CDR3 is 16 residues. Per germline, CDR1 DFQATT and CDR2 SNEGSKA (reference sequence). Trimming removed 3 bases from V and 5 bases from J; junction bases left unmatched: 16. In nucleotides, the CDR3 is TGCAGTGCTAGGGCCATCGGATTAGCGGGTACCCACGAGCAGTACTTC. It encodes CSARAIGLAGTHEQYF.

Comment on this clonotype: Relative to the germline gene, one junction end is altered; a read error may explain this. V gene TRBV27 combines with J gene TRBJ1-1; D is possibly TRBD1 (5 bases). Germline V lookup: CDR1 MNHEY, CDR2 SMNVEV (reference sequence). This CDR3 contains 13 residues. The CDR3 nucleotides are TGTGCCAGCAGTTTACTCAGTGGGACTGTAGCTTTCTTT. This codes for CASSLLSGTVAFF.

This clonotype was counted ten times or more. The chain is built from TRBV12-3 or TRBV12-4 and TRBJ1-5; D is unclear. Trimming stripped 3 bases from V and 6 bases from J, with 12 bases between. The CDR3 contains 14 residues. The CDR3 is CASSLRVAGQPQHF. As DNA, the CDR3 is TGTGCCAGCAGTTTGAGGGTCGCGGGTCAGCCCCAGCATTTT.

This clonotype was detected only once. Given a far larger clone just one base away, this is likely a sequencing read error. V gene TRBV12-3 or TRBV12-4 combines with J gene TRBJ2-7; D uncertain. The CDR3 covers 12 residues. The CDR3 loop is CVSSGLGYEQYF. Written as DNA, the CDR3 is TGTGTCAGCAGTGGGCTAGGCTACGAGCAGTACTTC.

J is TRBJ2-2 and V is TRBV9; 8 bases agree with TRBD2. The CDR3 has 18 amino acids. V shed 0 bases and J 1 base; nucleotides not matched to a gene: 8. Germline V gene data show CDR1 as SGDLS and CDR2 as YYNGEE. In DNA, the CDR3 is TGTGCCAGCAGCGTAGCTGCGTGGCTAGCGGGGAACACCGGGGAGCTGTTTTTT. As protein: CASSVAAWLAGNTGELFF.

This chain links TRBV7-9 with TRBJ2-7; 9 bases are a match to TRBD2. The CDR3 consists of 18 residues. The V gene end was trimmed by 1 base and the J gene end by 3 bases; junction bases not matched to a gene: 13. Germline V lookup: CDR1 SEHNR, CDR2 FQNEAQ (reference sequence). The CDR3 loop reads CASSLVDPGLAGIYEQYF. The DNA of the CDR3 is TGTGCCAGCAGCTTAGTAGATCCAGGCCTAGCGGGGATCTACGAGCAGTACTTC.

This clonotype was counted a few times. The rearrangement joins TRBV28 to TRBJ2-3; 8 positions match TRBD1. The germline gives CDR1 MDHEN, CDR2 SYDVKM. The junction had 3 bases not matched to a gene; V was cut back by 4 bases and J by 0 bases. The CDR3 loop spans 15 amino acids. CDR3 amino acids: CASSSRTGSTDTQYF. The CDR3 DNA is TGTGCCAGCAGTTCCCGGACAGGGAGCACAGATACGCAGTATTTT.

This clonotype was seen more than once but under ten times. The CDR3 DNA reads as TGTGCCAGCATTCTGACAAGTCACGGGGAGCTGTTTTTT. This encodes CASILTSHGELFF. The chain couples TRBV2 to TRBJ2-2; no definite D call. V was cut by 7 bases and J by 7 bases, with 13 bases left in between. The CDR3 spans 13 residues. Germline assignment: CDR1 SNHLY and CDR2 FYNNEI.

As for this clonotype: Sequence at one end of the junction differs from germline and may be a read error. The V gene is TRBV7-2, the J gene TRBJ1-2, with 9 positions matching TRBD1. CDR1 and CDR2 from the germline V gene are SGHTA and FQGNSA. The CDR3 is 14 residues long. The CDR3 DNA reads TGCGCCAGCAGCCCGACCGGGACAGGGAACGGCTACACCTTC. This codes for CASSPTGTGNGYTF.

Many counts were recorded for this clonotype. This rearrangement joins TRBV28 to TRBJ1-4; 10 bases are shared with TRBD1. The V gene end was trimmed by 5 bases and the J gene end by 4 bases; junction bases not matched to a gene: 4. This CDR3 spans 15 amino acids. CDR1 MDHEN and CDR2 SYDVKM come from the germline V gene. The CDR3: CASSLWTGGNEKLFF. The CDR3 DNA reads as TGTGCCAGCAGTCTTTGGACAGGGGGTAATGAAAAACTGTTTTTT.

The genes are TRBV20-1 and TRBJ2-7, with 10 bases identical to TRBD2. CDR1 DFQATT and CDR2 SNEGSKA come from the germline V gene (reference sequence). With 0 bases clipped from V and 4 bases from J, the junction kept 6 bases outside the gene matches. This CDR3 has 15 residues. CDR3 in amino acids: CSARDLGSGRYEQYF. CDR3 sequence (DNA): TGCAGTGCTAGAGATCTCGGTAGCGGGAGGTACGAGCAGTACTTC.